The 9 T cell receptor beta chains in this list originate from one sample, sequenced in a study of lymphopenia after photon versus proton radiotherapy. This table comes from immunoSEQ multiplex PCR, and its TCRdb copy is limited to in-frame clones, with some not included. The table has approximately 22,000 clones, about 85% seen once. Specimen: peripheral blood, collected from a patient treated with photon-based radiotherapy. The receptors originated from a man in his sixties with pancreatic cancer.

The chain's CDR3 is CASSLGRAGETYEQYF. In DNA form, the CDR3 reads TGTGCCAGCAGCTTAGGTCGGGCGGGGGAAACCTACGAGCAGTACTTC. The chain is built from TRBV7-8 and TRBJ2-7; TRBD2 matches 7 bases. The CDR3 is 16 residues long. Germline V gene lookup returns CDR1 SGHVS and CDR2 FQNEAQ. V shed 1 base and J 2 bases; nucleotides not matched to a gene: 8.

CDR3 DNA: TGTGCCAGTAGTGGTTTCTACGAGCAGTACTTC. Translating gives CASSGFYEQYF. This chain uses TRBV19 with TRBJ2-7; D gene ambiguous. V lost 5 bases and J 3 bases, leaving 5 bases between the germline ends. The CDR3 sequence is 11 residues long. CDR1 LNHDA and CDR2 SQIVND come from the germline V gene (reference sequence).

Here the CDR3 DNA reads TGTGCCAGCAGCGAATCGGGGGGACGGCCAAGTTCTTGGACCCAGTACTTC. It codes for CASSESGGRPSSWTQYF. V usage is TRBV21-1 and J usage is TRBJ2-5; the table's D call of TRBD2 was not tested on the DNA. TRBV21-1 is described as a pseudogene. This CDR3 is built from 17 residues.

CDR3 protein: CASSSVGTASNTEAFF. The CDR3 DNA follows: TGTGCCAGCAGCTCGGTCGGGACAGCCTCGAACACTGAAGCTTTCTTT. The chain recombines TRBV7-2 with TRBJ1-1; TRBD1 matches at 7 bases. Germline V gene sequence: CDR1 SGHTA, CDR2 FQGNSA. V lost 4 bases to trimming and J lost 1 base; unmatched junction nucleotides: 9. The CDR3 totals 16 residues.

The V call is TRBV30, the J call TRBJ2-5; a weak D match, TRBD2 (5 bases). The CDR3 covers 13 residues. With 0 bases removed from V and 2 bases from J, the gap between germline ends came to 7 bases. The germline V gene has CDR1 GTSNPN and CDR2 SVGIG (reference sequence). The CDR3 DNA reads as TGTGCCTGGAGTGTAGGAGGTCAAGAGACCCAGTACTTC. It encodes CAWSVGGQETQYF.

The chain combines TRBV7-2 with TRBJ2-1; D is ambiguous. Trimming stripped 0 bases from V and 10 bases from J, with 7 bases between. From germline, CDR1 is SGHTA and CDR2 FQGNSA. The CDR3 extends over 12 amino acids. The CDR3 bases are TGTGCCAGCAGCTTAGCCCGAGTAGAGCAGTTCTTC. It codes for CASSLARVEQFF.

The chain has TRBV4-2 and TRBJ2-7; D gene unclear. The germline gives CDR1 LGHNA, CDR2 YNFKEQ. The CDR3 spans 14 residues. Trimming left V 1 base short and J 2 bases short, with 9 bases between. The CDR3 sequence is CASSQGTPPYEQYF. Written as DNA, the CDR3 is TGTGCCAGCAGCCAAGGTACCCCTCCCTACGAGCAGTACTTC.

V and J are TRBV7-3 and TRBJ2-1; D remains ambiguous. Germline CDR1 reads SGHTA; CDR2 reads FQGTGA. V dropped 6 bases and J dropped 1 base, with 13 bases sitting between them. CDR3 length: 15 residues. The CDR3 loop reads CASRERSGSYNEQFF. CDR3 sequence (DNA): TGTGCCAGCAGGGAGCGATCTGGGTCCTACAATGAGCAGTTCTTC. Combining the CDR3 with reference TRBV7-3 and TRBJ2-1 gives the whole variable domain GAGVSQTPSNKVTEKGKYVELRCDPISGHTALYWYRQSLGQGPEFLIYFQGTGAADDSGLPNDRFFAVRPEGSVSTLKIQRTERGDSAVYLCASRERSGSYNEQFFGPGTRLTVL.

The V gene is TRBV11-2, the J gene TRBJ1-5; unclear D gene. CDR3 length equals 12 residues. Germline CDR1 reads SGHAT; CDR2 reads FQNNGV. With 3 bases removed from V and 4 bases from J, the gap between germline ends came to 4 bases. CDR3 amino acids: CASSFPNQPQHF. The DNA for the CDR3 is TGTGCCAGCAGCTTCCCGAATCAGCCCCAGCATTTT. Full variable domain (rest looked up from reference TRBV11-2 and TRBJ1-5): EAGVAQSPRYKIIEKRQSVAFWCNPISGHATLYWYQQILGQGPKLLIQFQNNGVVDDSQLPKDRFSAERLKGVDSTLKIQPAKLEDSAVYLCASSFPNQPQHFGDGTRLSIL.